Listed below are T cell receptor beta chains from one sample, sequenced in a study of response to subunit inactivated influenza vaccine. TCRdb fed the RT-PCR reads into MiXCR, producing one record per CDR3 protein. The table shows 630,000 or so distinct CDR3 sequences, with roughly 14% occurring only once. Here the sequenced sample was PBMCs from blood, taken roughly 13 days after vaccination. These TCRs come from a man aged 50-59 years who received an inactivated influenza vaccine. The conserved cysteine and the conserved F or W are not part of the CDR3 here. A D gene is named only where the DNA matches it firmly.

>TRBD1|TRBJ1-4|TRBV20-1
SANRGRGEKLF
>.|TRBJ2-3|TRBV25-1
ASSDHNTDTQY
>TRBD2|TRBJ2-3|TRBV11-2
ASSSWRLAGNTDTQY
>TRBD2|TRBJ2-5|TRBV10-2
ASSAVASGKETQY
>.|TRBJ2-1|TRBV5-1
ASSLGVSYNEQF
>.|TRBJ1-4|TRBV28
ASSSTGAANEKLF
>.|TRBJ1-6|TRBV20-1
SARRDGSSYNSPLH
>.|TRBJ2-1|TRBV10-3
AISSGVLARYEQF
>TRBD1|TRBJ1-2|TRBV10-3
AISGPKNKGAGYGYT
>TRBD1|TRBJ1-1|TRBV6-2/TRBV6-3
ASSMTGSNTEAF
>.|TRBJ2-7|TRBV28
ASSLSIGLDGIQY
>.|TRBJ2-7|TRBV7-9
ASSLSQGTYEQY
>.|TRBJ2-5|TRBV20-1
SARTGTIGTQY
>TRBD1|TRBJ1-5|TRBV5-6
ASSLSGQGYSNQPQH
>TRBD1|TRBJ2-7|TRBV29-1
SVEEGTEIPYEQY
>.|TRBJ1-1|TRBV5-1
ASSLGQDNTEAF
>TRBD1|TRBJ2-5|TRBV27
ASSHTLDRIVETQY
>TRBD1|TRBJ2-2|TRBV7-8
ASSFMTGWGGELF
>.|TRBJ2-1|TRBV5-6
ASSPTRGGSVGEQF
>.|TRBJ2-1|TRBV15
ATSRDRAFSYNEQF
>TRBD2|TRBJ2-1|TRBV28
ASSLRLAGGRSEQF
>.|TRBJ2-1|TRBV6-5
ASSYGGGLSYNEQF
>TRBD1|TRBJ2-1|TRBV5-1
ASRGTGYEQF
>.|TRBJ2-3|TRBV20-1
SAEDSLYTDTQY
>.|TRBJ2-1|TRBV5-1
ASSLGVALYNEQF
>TRBD2|TRBJ2-7|TRBV3-1
ASSQDGAGGPYEQY
>.|TRBJ1-5|TRBV6-2/TRBV6-3
ASSYPNNQPQH
>TRBD1|TRBJ2-7|TRBV3-1
ASSPSTGATYEQY
>.|TRBJ2-7|TRBV18
ASSPGISRAKTYEQY
>TRBD1|TRBJ2-2|TRBV4-3
ASSSDRGFGELF
>.|TRBJ2-7|TRBV21-1
ASSKGLAYEQY
>.|TRBJ2-3|TRBV11-3
ASSPNRLTQY
>.|TRBJ2-5|TRBV24-1
ATSDGAFQETQY
>.|TRBJ2-3|TRBV15
ATSSGLGGASTDTQY
>TRBD1|TRBJ2-2|TRBV6-5
ASSYTTGYGELF
>.|TRBJ1-1|TRBV28
ASTTNTEAF
>.|TRBJ2-1|TRBV6-1
ASRSPGRSYNEQF
>.|TRBJ2-7|TRBV7-8
ASSLRLGGRRYEQY
>TRBD1|TRBJ1-1|TRBV6-2/TRBV6-3
ASRRRGQNEAF
>TRBD1|TRBJ1-2|TRBV6-2/TRBV6-3
ASSDTRDRPRPYGYT
>.|TRBJ1-1|TRBV2
ASSDDGSAEAF
>.|TRBJ1-1|TRBV12-3/TRBV12-4
ASSLNGVTEAF
>.|TRBJ2-2|TRBV29-1
SVWGPGGVLF